A selection of T cell receptor beta chains follows, all from one sample in a study of blood T cell repertoires in COVID-19. Assay: immunoSEQ multiplex PCR; the TCRdb copy retains only in-frame clones and omits some. Found here are under 500,000 clones, around 87% of them singletons; the top ten hold 1% to 1.3%. The material sequenced was PBMCs or T cells enriched from blood (not recorded which). Receptors originate from a man younger than 40 who had recovered from COVID-19. Each CDR3 is given with its conserved first and last residue. A D gene is named only where the DNA matches it firmly. The size entry is marked missing in some rows and otherwise reads once, few, many or a size class.

v_call	cdr3_length	d_call	j_call	clone_size	cdr3_nt	cdr3_aa
TRBV7-8	16	TRBD1	TRBJ1-4	NA	TGTGCCAGCAGTTACCGCCGACAGGGGGATTATGAAAAACTGTTTTTT	CASSYRRQGDYEKLFF
TRBV9	13	NA	TRBJ1-5	NA	TGTGCCAGCAGCACAGAGACCGGCTCGCCCCAGCATTTT	CASSTETGSPQHF
TRBV25-1	14	NA	TRBJ1-6	NA	TGTGCCAGCAGTGGAGAGGTAGGAAATTCACCCCTCCACTTT	CASSGEVGNSPLHF
TRBV19	12	NA	TRBJ2-1	NA	TGTGCCAGTAGTATAGGACTGAATGAGCAGTTCTTC	CASSIGLNEQFF
TRBV5-5	14	NA	TRBJ2-7	NA	TGTGCCAGCAGCCCCTGGGGCGGAACCTACGAGCAGTACTTC	CASSPWGGTYEQYF
TRBV5-1	15	TRBD2	TRBJ2-3	NA	TGCGCCAGCAGCTTAAGCGGGAGGATCACAGATACGCAGTATTTT	CASSLSGRITDTQYF
TRBV27	13	NA	TRBJ2-1	NA	TGTGCCAGCAGTTTAATTTCCACAGGAGAGCAGTTCTTC	CASSLISTGEQFF
TRBV4-1	12	NA	TRBJ1-1	once	TGCGCCAGCAGCCAAGGGGCAGTTGAAGCTTTCTTT	CASSQGAVEAFF
TRBV5-1	15	TRBD1	TRBJ1-1	NA	TGCGCCAGCAGCTTGGTCCAGGGGGTGGGTACTGAAGCTTTCTTT	CASSLVQGVGTEAFF
TRBV28	15	TRBD1	TRBJ1-4	NA	TGTGCCAGCAGTTTACTGGGACAGGGGCATGAAAAACTGTTTTTT	CASSLLGQGHEKLFF
TRBV19	13	NA	TRBJ2-1	NA	TGTGCCAGTAGTCTAACGGGTCCGGGTGAGCAGTTCTTC	CASSLTGPGEQFF
TRBV28	17	TRBD1	TRBJ1-4	NA	TGTGCCAGCAGTATATTCGGACAGGCAGCAACTAATGAAAAACTGTTTTTT	CASSIFGQAATNEKLFF
TRBV14	15	TRBD1	TRBJ2-1	NA	TGTGCCAGCAGCCAAGTTGGGACAGGGTATTTTGAGCAGTTCTTC	CASSQVGTGYFEQFF
TRBV2	12	NA	TRBJ2-7	NA	TGTGCCAGCAGTGCCGGAGTGAACGAGCAGTACTTC	CASSAGVNEQYF
TRBV5-1	14	TRBD1	TRBJ1-2	NA	TGCGCCAGCAGCTCCGGGACAGGGACCTATGGCTACACCTTC	CASSSGTGTYGYTF
TRBV7-9	16	NA	TRBJ2-7	NA	TGTGCCAGCAGCTTACCCCTGGGGAGGGGGTCCTACGAGCAGTACTTC	CASSLPLGRGSYEQYF
TRBV5-1	14	TRBD1	TRBJ1-5	NA	TGCGCCAGCAGCTCGACAGGGCAAAATCAGCCCCAGCATTTT	CASSSTGQNQPQHF
TRBV10-1	14	NA	TRBJ2-3	NA	TGCGCCAGCAGTGAACGGGGGAGCCTAGATACGCAGTATTTT	CASSERGSLDTQYF
TRBV27	15	TRBD2	TRBJ2-7	NA	TGTGCCAGCAGGCCCGATCTAGCGGTTTCCTACGAGCAGTACTTC	CASRPDLAVSYEQYF
TRBV5-1	16	TRBD2	TRBJ2-3	NA	TGCGCCAGCACCTACTCGGGGGGGCGAAGCACAGATACGCAGTATTTT	CASTYSGGRSTDTQYF
TRBV9	15	TRBD1	TRBJ1-3	NA	TGTGCCAGCAGCGTAGCTGGACAGGGTATTTCTACCATATATTTT	CASSVAGQGISTIYF
TRBV27	13	NA	TRBJ2-7	NA	TGTGCCAGCAGTGGGGGCCTGATCTACGAGCAGTACTTC	CASSGGLIYEQYF
TRBV27	16	TRBD1	TRBJ1-4	NA	TGTGCCAGCAGTGGGATGTTGACAGGGGGAGACGTAAAACTGTTTTTT	CASSGMLTGGDVKLFF
TRBV10-3	16	TRBD1	TRBJ1-1	NA	TGTGCCATCAGTGAGCGGACAGGGACGTCTAACACTGAAGCTTTCTTT	CAISERTGTSNTEAFF
TRBV28	10	NA	TRBJ1-2	NA	TGTGCCAGCATGCGGTATGGCTACACCTTC	CASMRYGYTF
TRBV5-8	14	NA	TRBJ2-2	NA	TGTGCCAGCAGCATAATAACAGGGTCCGGGGAGCTGTTTTTT	CASSIITGSGELFF
TRBV12-3/TRBV12-4	12	TRBD2	TRBJ2-3	NA	TGTGCCAGCAGTTTGCGGGAGGGCCATCAGTATTTT	CASSLREGHQYF
TRBV6-5	15	TRBD2	TRBJ2-1	NA	TGTGCCAGCAGTTGGCAGGGAGGGTCCTACAATGAGCAGTTCTTC	CASSWQGGSYNEQFF
TRBV6-5	11	TRBD1	TRBJ2-1	NA	TGTGCCAGCAGTTCCCCGGGACAGGAGTTCTTC	CASSSPGQEFF
TRBV5-4	14	NA	TRBJ1-2	NA	TGTGCCAGCAGCGATTCGACACTCGTTTATGGCTACACCTTC	CASSDSTLVYGYTF
TRBV5-1	13	NA	TRBJ1-1	NA	TGCGCCAGCAGCCCCGGGGGGGGCACTGAAGCTTTCTTT	CASSPGGGTEAFF
TRBV5-1	14	NA	TRBJ2-3	NA	TGCGCCAGCAGCTCGCGACAGGAGGCAGATACGCAGTATTTT	CASSSRQEADTQYF
TRBV4-1	14	NA	TRBJ1-1	NA	TGCGCCAGCAGCCAACCCGGGACAAAGTCTGAAGCTTTCTTT	CASSQPGTKSEAFF
TRBV4-1	17	NA	TRBJ1-4	NA	TGCGCCAGCAGCCAAGAGCGGAGGGGCAGGGAGGGTGAAAAACTGTTTTTT	CASSQERRGREGEKLFF
TRBV7-9	14	NA	TRBJ2-7	few	TGTGCCAGCAGCGTTGGGACTCCCCCCTACGAGCAGTACTTC	CASSVGTPPYEQYF
TRBV7-9	12	NA	TRBJ2-1	few	TGTGCCAGCAGCTCAAGGTCCACTGGGGCGTTCTTC	CASSSRSTGAFF
TRBV20-1	9	NA	TRBJ1-2	NA	TGCAGTGCAGGGGGTGGCTACACCTTC	CSAGGGYTF
TRBV7-9	14	NA	TRBJ1-2	NA	TGTGCCAGCAGCTTAGGTGTTAACGGGTATGGCTACACCTTC	CASSLGVNGYGYTF
TRBV18	16	TRBD2	TRBJ2-1	few	TGTGCCAGCTCACCAGCGACTAGCGGAGTGGGGGGTGAGCAGTTCTTC	CASSPATSGVGGEQFF
TRBV27	14	NA	TRBJ1-2	NA	TGTGCCAGCAGTTTACGGGATTTGGGCTATGGCTACACCTTC	CASSLRDLGYGYTF
TRBV29-1	12	NA	TRBJ2-3	once	TGCAGCGTTGAGCAGGTCTCAGATACGCAGTATTTT	CSVEQVSDTQYF
TRBV5-4	15	NA	TRBJ1-2	NA	TGTGCCAGCAGCCGACCTTTGCGGTTTAACTATGGCTACACCTTC	CASSRPLRFNYGYTF
TRBV30	14	TRBD1	TRBJ1-2	NA	TGTGCCTGGAGCGGGGTACAGGGGTTCTATGGCTACACCTTC	CAWSGVQGFYGYTF
TRBV11-2	17	TRBD2	TRBJ2-2	NA	TGTGCCAGCAGCATGGGCGGCAAGCGGGGGAACACCGGGGAGCTGTTTTTT	CASSMGGKRGNTGELFF
TRBV29-1	14	TRBD1	TRBJ2-1	NA	TGCAGCGCTACCCCGGGACAGGGATACAATGAGCAGTTCTTC	CSATPGQGYNEQFF
TRBV10-2	14	NA	TRBJ2-1	NA	TGCGCCAGCAGTGAGCAGGGCTCCTACAATGAGCAGTTCTTC	CASSEQGSYNEQFF
TRBV30	12	NA	TRBJ1-1	once	TGTGCCTTAATATCATCGGCAGGGCGAGCTTTCTTT	CALISSAGRAFF
TRBV29-1	15	TRBD2	TRBJ2-1	NA	TGCAGCGTTGAAGAGCCGGGACTAGGTGGCAATGAGCAGTTCTTC	CSVEEPGLGGNEQFF
TRBV28	14	TRBD1	TRBJ1-1	NA	TGTGCCAGCAGGACGGACAGGGTGATAGCTGAAGCTTTCTTT	CASRTDRVIAEAFF
TRBV2	12	NA	TRBJ1-5	NA	TGTGCCAGCACCACGTCCGGGACTCGGCTTCATTTT	CASTTSGTRLHF
TRBV7-2	15	NA	TRBJ2-2	NA	TGTGCCAGCAGCCCTAGCCCCTCGGCTTCGGGGGAGCTGTTTTTT	CASSPSPSASGELFF
TRBV7-9	14	NA	TRBJ2-5	NA	TGTGCCAGCAGCTTAGCGTTTAGCCAAGAGACCCAGTACTTC	CASSLAFSQETQYF